A single sample is the source of the 24 T cell receptor beta chains below, sequenced in a study of CXCR3-negative and CXCR3-positive naive CD8 T cells. The study's findings and limits: CXCR3-positive naive cells carried more hydrophobic TRB CDR3s than CXCR3-negative naive cells did.

Each TRB cDNA library was prepared by 5' RACE (with UMI labels). TCRdb reanalyzed the 5' RACE reads and collapses them to one entry per CDR3 protein, without DNA. Found here are 85,000 to 90,000 distinct CDR3 sequences; the top ten clones hold less than 1%. These receptors' antigens are unknown. Sequenced material: naive CXCR3+ CD8+ T cells from blood. Subset of the sample: CD45RO-CCR7+CD27+CD95- naive CD8+ T cells expressing CXCR3 (TNR3+). Receptor source: a human donor in good health. Some clones in this sample may be carry-over from other donors' samples.

J is TRBJ1-1 and V is TRBV7-9; no DNA is available, so the TRBD1 call from TCRdb remains unchecked. CDR1 is SEHNR, CDR2 FQNEAQ, per germline (reference sequence). The CDR3 spans 15 residues. The CDR3 protein is CASSSNQGTYTEAFF.

The chain links TRBV13 to TRBJ2-5. The CDR3 spans 14 residues. Germline lookup yields CDR1 PRHDT and CDR2 FYEKMQ (reference sequence). This CDR3 is CASSLRRHIETQYF.

The chain joins TRBV27 to TRBJ2-1; the D call of TRBD1 rests on TCRdb alone, since no DNA is present to check it. The CDR3 consists of 15 residues. Germline V gives CDR1 MNHEY, CDR2 SMNVEV (reference sequence). The CDR3 reads CASSFTGSLGNEQFF.

The rearrangement joins TRBV7-9 to TRBJ2-1; lacking DNA, the TRBD2 call made by TCRdb goes unchecked. The CDR3 has 16 residues. The germline gives CDR1 SEHNR, CDR2 FQNEAQ (reference sequence). This CDR3 is CASSLELASLYNEQFF.

The genes are TRBV18 and TRBJ2-5; checking the TCRdb D call of TRBD1 is not possible without DNA. The CDR3 length is 13 residues. The germline gives CDR1 KGHSH, CDR2 LQKENI. CDR3 loop: CASSPRGQETQYF.

This chain connects TRBV9 to TRBJ1-2; there is no DNA to check the TCRdb D call of TRBD1. In germline, CDR1 is SGDLS, CDR2 YYNGEE. This CDR3 comprises 16 residues. CDR3: CASSVSGTGGYYGYTF.

The chain carries TRBV19 and TRBJ2-1. Per the germline V gene, CDR1 is LNHDA and CDR2 is SQIVND (reference sequence). This CDR3 is 12 amino acids long. The CDR3 region is CASSMNFNEQFF.

The chain combines TRBV19 with TRBJ2-1; as DNA is missing, the TRBD2 call by TCRdb cannot be tested. The CDR3 runs 13 residues. Germline CDR1 is LNHDA and CDR2 is SQIVND (reference sequence). CDR3 sequence reads: CASSPAGYNEQFF.

The J gene is TRBJ2-4, the V gene TRBV6-5; as DNA is missing, the TRBD1 call by TCRdb cannot be tested. The V gene's germline CDR1 is MNHEY and CDR2 SVGAGI. The CDR3 consists of 15 residues. This CDR3 reads CASRPGAGAKNIQYF.

The chain employs TRBV28 and TRBJ2-1; the TCRdb call, TRBD1, lacks DNA for checking. This CDR3 region has 15 residues. CDR1 MDHEN and CDR2 SYDVKM come from the germline V gene. This chain's CDR3 is CASSLSGAINGEQFF. The full variable domain, its missing parts supplied by reference TRBV28 and TRBJ2-1, is DVKVTQSSRYLVKRTGEKVFLECVQDMDHENMFWYRQDPGLGLRLIYFSYDVKMKEKGDIPEGYSVSREKKERFSLILESASTNQTSMYLCASSLSGAINGEQFFGPGTRLTVL.

V is TRBV4-3 and J is TRBJ1-5. The CDR3 is made up of 14 amino acids. Germline values: CDR1 LGHNA, CDR2 YSLEER. The CDR3 sequence is CASSPSLLGEPQHF.

This chain joins TRBV11-3 and TRBJ2-7; the TCRdb D gene call, TRBD1, has no DNA to confirm it. CDR3 length: 11 amino acids. The V gene's germline CDR1 is SGHNT and CDR2 YENEEA. The CDR3 region is CATQGVNEQYF. Together with reference TRBV11-3 and TRBJ2-7, the CDR3 gives the full variable domain: EAGVVQSPRYKIIEKKQPVAFWCNPISGHNTLYWYLQNLGQGPELLIRYENEEAVDDSQLPKDRFSAERLKGVDSTLKIQPAELGDSAVYLCATQGVNEQYFGPGTRLTVT.

The chain uses TRBV5-1 and TRBJ2-3. The CDR3 covers 14 residues. CDR1 SGHRS and CDR2 YFSETQ come from the germline V gene. This CDR3 reads CASSLEQITDTQYF.

The CDR3 spells CASSIGRENTEAFF. This chain joins TRBV6-1 and TRBJ1-1; TCRdb selects TRBD1, and the lack of DNA leaves this call unchecked. Germline assignment: CDR1 MNHNS and CDR2 SASEGT. The CDR3 is made up of 14 amino acids.

The chain recombines TRBV15 with TRBJ2-1; the TCRdb D gene call, TRBD2, has no DNA to confirm it. Per germline, CDR1 LNHNV and CDR2 YYDKDF (reference sequence). CDR3 size: 14 residues. The CDR3 region is CATGVGLSSNEQFF.

The gene calls are TRBV10-3 and TRBJ2-1; TCRdb returns TRBD1, unconfirmable since there is no DNA. CDR1 and CDR2 (germline): ENHRY, SYGVKD. This CDR3 contains 16 residues. CDR3 residues: CAISIRDRVFGNEQFF.

The CDR3 sequence is CASALGRYNEQFF. V gene TRBV14 combines with J gene TRBJ2-1; TCRdb reports TRBD2, a call that lacks DNA to check it against. Germline-derived CDR1 and CDR2 are SGHDN and FVKESK. The CDR3 is 13 residues long.

The rearrangement joins TRBV12-3 or TRBV12-4 to TRBJ2-2. This CDR3 spans 14 amino acids. CDR3: CASSPRGNTGELFF.

The chain couples TRBV29-1 to TRBJ2-4; with no DNA, the TCRdb D assignment of TRBD1 cannot be verified. Germline lookup yields CDR1 SQVTM and CDR2 ANQGSEA. The CDR3 consists of 14 residues. This CDR3 reads CSVETGRGKNVQYF.

This rearrangement joins TRBV4-3 to TRBJ2-1; TCRdb's D call, TRBD2, is unchecked because there is no DNA. CDR3 length: 17 amino acids. Per the germline V gene, CDR1 is LGHNA and CDR2 is YSLEER. This CDR3 reads CASSQDMTSGAYNEQFF.

The chain couples TRBV7-3 to TRBJ2-2; with no DNA, the TCRdb D assignment of TRBD2 cannot be verified. This CDR3 region has 18 residues. The V gene's germline CDR1 is SGHTA and CDR2 FQGTGA. CDR3 region: CASSLMSPAGIPGGELFF.

V usage is TRBV21-1 and J usage is TRBJ2-7; absent DNA, TCRdb's TRBD1 call cannot be checked. TRBV21-1 is tagged as a pseudogene. The CDR3 runs to 21 residues. The CDR3 region is CASSLNSNRDRGPWLAYEQYF.

The chain joins TRBV7-9 to TRBJ1-4. In germline, CDR1 is SEHNR, CDR2 FQNEAQ (reference sequence). CDR3 size: 11 residues. Here the CDR3 reads CASSFDEKLFF.

The chain has TRBV20-1 and TRBJ1-6; lacking DNA, the TRBD1 call made by TCRdb goes unchecked. Looked up from germline, CDR1 is DFQATT and CDR2 is SNEGSKA (reference sequence). This CDR3 comprises 14 residues. The CDR3 here is CSATPETGLSPLHF.